Presented here are 10 T cell receptor beta chains from one specimen sequenced in a study of blood T cell repertoires in COVID-19. Assay used: immunoSEQ multiplex PCR; TCRdb lists only in-frame clones, some missing. The sample lists tens of thousands of clones; around 86% were seen once. The sequenced material came from peripheral blood. Source of these receptors: a human donor in a cohort sampled during active COVID-19. The donor label of this sample is uncertain.

The chain uses TRBV28 and TRBJ2-7; weak D call: TRBD1 (5 bases). Per the germline V gene, CDR1 is MDHEN and CDR2 is SYDVKM. The CDR3 covers 13 residues. Trimming removed 2 bases at V and 3 bases at J, with 8 bases between. DNA of the CDR3: TGTGCCAGCAGTTTAGGACACTTCTACGAGCAGTACTTC. Its protein product is CASSLGHFYEQYF.

The J gene is TRBJ1-5, the V gene TRBV19, with TRBD1 matching over 8 bases. After removal of 5 bases from V and 3 bases from J, the junction contained 6 bases not matched to a gene. The CDR3 is 15 residues long. Germline assignment: CDR1 LNHDA and CDR2 SQIVND (reference sequence). The CDR3 region is CASSQTGASNQPQHF. The CDR3 DNA is TGTGCCAGTAGTCAGACAGGGGCCTCCAATCAGCCCCAGCATTTT.

This clone was seen a single time. The chain has TRBV30 and TRBJ1-4; D not resolved. V lost 2 bases to trimming and J lost 1 base, with 11 bases between them. This CDR3 has 15 amino acids. Germline values: CDR1 GTSNPN, CDR2 SVGIG (reference sequence). CDR3 in amino acids: CAWSPREVTNEKLFF. DNA of the CDR3: TGTGCCTGGAGTCCCCGGGAGGTAACTAATGAAAAACTGTTTTTT.

A few counts support this clone. V usage is TRBV19 and J usage is TRBJ2-1, with TRBD1 identical over 9 bases. The CDR3 is made up of 18 amino acids. After removal of 5 bases from V and 4 bases from J, the junction contained 15 bases not matched to a gene. CDR1 is LNHDA, CDR2 SQIVND, per germline (reference sequence). CDR3 amino acids: CASSLDSGTGLGYNEQFF. The CDR3 DNA reads TGTGCCAGTAGTTTGGACTCCGGGACAGGGTTGGGTTACAATGAGCAGTTCTTC.

The chain is built from TRBV4-3 and TRBJ2-2, with TRBD1 matching over 7 bases. The ends lost 0 bases at V and 1 base at J; junction bases unmatched: 2. Per germline, CDR1 LGHNA and CDR2 YSLEER. CDR3 length: 16 residues. The CDR3 bases are TGCGCCAGCAGCCAAGAGTACAGGGGGAACACCGGGGAGCTGTTTTTT. It is translated as CASSQEYRGNTGELFF.

This sequence joins TRBV7-6 and TRBJ2-5; a weak D match, TRBD2 (7 bases). Germline CDR1 is SGHVS and CDR2 is FNYEAQ. V lost 3 bases, J lost 3 bases, and 11 bases lay in between. CDR3 length: 14 amino acids. The CDR3 bases are TGTGCCAGCAGCTTGAGGGGGGGTGAAGAGACCCAGTACTTC. It encodes CASSLRGGEETQYF. The full variable domain, with the rest looked up from reference TRBV7-6 and TRBJ2-5, is GAGVSQSPRYKVTKRGQDVALRCDPISGHVSLYWYRQALGQGPEFLTYFNYEAQQDKSGLPNDRFSAERPEGSISTLTIQRTEQRDSAMYRCASSLRGGEETQYFGPGTRLLVL.

The genes are TRBV5-1 and TRBJ2-3; D is ambiguous. Trimming took off 4 bases at V and 2 bases at J, with 17 bases between the two ends. The CDR3 runs 16 residues. Germline CDR1 is SGHRS and CDR2 is YFSETQ. CDR3 DNA: TGCGCCAGCAGCCCGGTTGGTCAGGCCAACACAGATACGCAGTATTTT. Translated: CASSPVGQANTDTQYF.

The chain recombines TRBV24-1 with TRBJ2-5, with a tentative D call TRBD1 (6 bases). The CDR3 consists of 15 residues. CDR1 and CDR2 from the germline V gene are KGHDR and SFDVKD. The V end was cut by 1 base, the J end by 2 bases, with 10 bases between. CDR3 sequence: CATSDFLGAQETQYF. CDR3 nucleotides: TGTGCCACCAGTGATTTCCTGGGGGCTCAAGAGACCCAGTACTTC.

This chain joins TRBV19 and TRBJ1-6; TRBD1 might be the D (5 bases). The V end lost 6 bases, the J end lost 9 bases, and 18 bases lay between the germline ends. The CDR3 is made up of 15 amino acids. Germline V gene lookup returns CDR1 LNHDA and CDR2 SQIVND (reference sequence). The CDR3 protein is CASRSAGGVSSPLHF. CDR3 bases: TGTGCCAGTAGATCGGCGGGGGGAGTCAGTTCACCCCTCCACTTT.

The rearrangement links TRBV7-2 to TRBJ2-3; the match to TRBD2 covers 7 bases. Germline CDR1 and CDR2: SGHTA and FQGNSA. CDR3 size: 16 residues. V shed 7 bases, J shed 5 bases, and the junction held 15 bases outside the gene matches. Here the CDR3 DNA reads TGTGCCAGCACCCTCCGCGCCGGGGGGACGATAGATACGCAGTATTTT. Amino acids: CASTLRAGGTIDTQYF.